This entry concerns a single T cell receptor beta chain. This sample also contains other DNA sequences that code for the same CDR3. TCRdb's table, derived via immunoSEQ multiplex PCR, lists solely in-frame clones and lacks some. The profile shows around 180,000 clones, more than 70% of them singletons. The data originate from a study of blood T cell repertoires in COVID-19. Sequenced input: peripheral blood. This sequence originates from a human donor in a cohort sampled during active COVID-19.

CDR3 sequence: CSATSGHEQYF. Here the CDR3 DNA reads TGCAGTGCTACTTCAGGGCACGAGCAGTACTTC. The J gene is TRBJ2-7, the V gene TRBV20-1; weak D call: TRBD1 (5 bases). V gave up 4 bases and J gave up 5 bases, with 9 bases separating them. CDR3 size: 11 residues. Looked up from germline, CDR1 is DFQATT and CDR2 is SNEGSKA (reference sequence).